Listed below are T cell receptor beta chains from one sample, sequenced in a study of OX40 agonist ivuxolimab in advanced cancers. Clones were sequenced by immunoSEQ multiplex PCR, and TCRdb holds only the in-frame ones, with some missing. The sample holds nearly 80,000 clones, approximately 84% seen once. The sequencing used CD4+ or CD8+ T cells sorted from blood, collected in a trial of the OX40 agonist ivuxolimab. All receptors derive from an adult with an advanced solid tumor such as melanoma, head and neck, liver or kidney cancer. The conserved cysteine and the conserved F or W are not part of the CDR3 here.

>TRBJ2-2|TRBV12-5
ASGPSTGTSGTGELF
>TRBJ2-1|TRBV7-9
ASSSFTSGNKF
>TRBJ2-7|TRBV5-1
ASSLDPGQGEQDEQY
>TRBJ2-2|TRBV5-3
ARSLPSRLAGGCTGELF
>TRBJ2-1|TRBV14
ASSQGTRAWEEQF
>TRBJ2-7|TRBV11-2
ASSLRRASGRPYEQY
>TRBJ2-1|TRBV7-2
ASSSPTRDPYNEQF
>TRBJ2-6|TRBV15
ATSPLIGRVSFSGANVLT
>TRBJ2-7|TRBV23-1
ASSQFKGPSSYEQY
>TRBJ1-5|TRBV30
AWTPSKGGFHPQH
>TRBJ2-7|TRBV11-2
ASSPKVTGHYEQY
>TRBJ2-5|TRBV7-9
ASSGTGTGTETQY
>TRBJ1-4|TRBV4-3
ASSQVANPTNEKLF
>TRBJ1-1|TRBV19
ASSITAYTEAF
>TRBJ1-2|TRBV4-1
ASSQDALWGGGYT
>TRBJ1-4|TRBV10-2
ASSEGGGQGNEKLF
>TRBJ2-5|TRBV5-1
ASSFNSRVQETQY
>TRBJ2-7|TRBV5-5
ASSLWGGYEQY
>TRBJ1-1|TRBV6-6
ASSYGRGTEAF
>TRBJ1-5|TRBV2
ASRGTDFKNQPQH
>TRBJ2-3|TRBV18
ASSPTPSTDTQY
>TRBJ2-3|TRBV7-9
AGSLALAQLSTDTQY
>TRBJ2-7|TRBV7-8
ASSLAGGLYEQY
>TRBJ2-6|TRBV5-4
ASSLESGANVLT
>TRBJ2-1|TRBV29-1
SVFDRGGNEQF
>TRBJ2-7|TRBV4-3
ASSQENSYEQY
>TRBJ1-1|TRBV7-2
ASSLGGQWNTEAF
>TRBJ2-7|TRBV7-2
ASSLGATYEQY
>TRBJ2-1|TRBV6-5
ASRSYYRGWEQF
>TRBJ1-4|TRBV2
ASRDSGRVEKLF
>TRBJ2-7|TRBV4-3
ASSQAVSYEQY
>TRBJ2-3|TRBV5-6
ASRSDFTDTQY
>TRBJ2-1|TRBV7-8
ASSLVGGPYNEQF
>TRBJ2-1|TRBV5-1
ASSPPTGLAGQGEQF
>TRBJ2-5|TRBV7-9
ASSLASFRGGETQY
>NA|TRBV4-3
ASSQDMGSTPYEQY
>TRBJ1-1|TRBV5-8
ASSSWGASNTEAF
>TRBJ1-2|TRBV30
AWSGLTGRYGYT
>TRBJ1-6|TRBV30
AWETGLSYNSPLH
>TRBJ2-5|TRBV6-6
ASRYRQGSQETQY
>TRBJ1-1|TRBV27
ASSRGQGNTEAF
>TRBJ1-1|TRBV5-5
ASSPVTNTEAF
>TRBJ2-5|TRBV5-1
ASKRSGGAEETQY